This T cell receptor beta chain appears in the sequencing data of a study of cytomegalovirus exposure and HLA in healthy donors. Background on the study: From about 170 million T cells, an earlier analysis saw approximately 110 million unique TCR beta sequences. Notes on the study in general: Analysis was carried out at a later point, and it linked a missense DCLRE1C variant to TCR beta V- and J-gene trimming.

This CDR3 contains 12 residues. V was shortened by 4 bases and J by 8 bases, with 13 bases between the two germline ends. Germline CDR1 and CDR2: SGHRS and YFSETQ. Primers: 60 Vbeta forward and 13 Jbeta reverse. Only in-frame clones appear in the TCRdb table, and some are missing; sequencing was by immunoSEQ multiplex PCR. The table shows around 130,000 clones, with roughly 82% occurring only once. This clone came up once. The antigen is unknown. This receptor was identified in a boy younger than 18 in good health and CMV-seronegative. Sequences were obtained from PBMCs. The rearrangement joins TRBV5-1 to TRBJ2-7, with D perhaps TRBD2 (6 bases). CDR3 coding DNA: TGCGCCAGCAGCCTTCCTAGCGAGAAGCAGTACTTC. This translates into CASSLPSEKQYF.